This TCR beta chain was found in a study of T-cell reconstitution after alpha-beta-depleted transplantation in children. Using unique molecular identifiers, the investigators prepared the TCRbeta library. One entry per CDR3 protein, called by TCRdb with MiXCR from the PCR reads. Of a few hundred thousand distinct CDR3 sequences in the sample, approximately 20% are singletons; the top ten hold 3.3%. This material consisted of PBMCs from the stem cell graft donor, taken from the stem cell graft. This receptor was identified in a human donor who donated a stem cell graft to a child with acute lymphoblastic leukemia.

CDR3: CASSLLGAETQYF. Here the CDR3 DNA reads TGTGCCAGCAGCTTACTGGGAGCAGAGACCCAGTACTTC. The V gene is TRBV7-8, the J gene TRBJ2-5; perhaps TRBD2 as D (5 bases). This CDR3 comprises 13 residues. Trimming stripped 2 bases from V and 4 bases from J, with 8 bases between. CDR1 SGHVS and CDR2 FQNEAQ come from the germline V gene.